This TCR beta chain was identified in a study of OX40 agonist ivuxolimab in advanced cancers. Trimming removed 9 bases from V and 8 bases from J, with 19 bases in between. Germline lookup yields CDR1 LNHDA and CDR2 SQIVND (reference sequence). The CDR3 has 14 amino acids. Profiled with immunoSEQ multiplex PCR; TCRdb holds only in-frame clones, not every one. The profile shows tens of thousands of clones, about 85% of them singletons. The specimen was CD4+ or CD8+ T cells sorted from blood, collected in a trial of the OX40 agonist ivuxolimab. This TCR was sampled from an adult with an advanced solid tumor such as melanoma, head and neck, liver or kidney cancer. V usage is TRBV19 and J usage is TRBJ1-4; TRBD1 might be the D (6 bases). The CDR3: CASNKQGHREKLFF. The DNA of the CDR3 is TGTGCCAGCAACAAACAGGGTCATCGGGAAAAACTGTTTTTT.